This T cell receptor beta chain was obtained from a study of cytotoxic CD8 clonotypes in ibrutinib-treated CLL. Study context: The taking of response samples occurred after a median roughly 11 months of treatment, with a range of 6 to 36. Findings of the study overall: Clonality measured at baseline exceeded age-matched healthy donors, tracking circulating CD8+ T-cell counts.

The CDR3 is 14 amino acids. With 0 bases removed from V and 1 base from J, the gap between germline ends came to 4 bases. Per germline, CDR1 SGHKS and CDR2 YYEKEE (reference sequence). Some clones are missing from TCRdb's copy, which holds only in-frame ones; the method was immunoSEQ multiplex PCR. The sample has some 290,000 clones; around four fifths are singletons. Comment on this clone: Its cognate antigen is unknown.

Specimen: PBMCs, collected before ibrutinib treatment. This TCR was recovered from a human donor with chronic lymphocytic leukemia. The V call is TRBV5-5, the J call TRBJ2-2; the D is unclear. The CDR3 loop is CASSLALNTGELFF. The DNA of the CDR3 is TGTGCCAGCAGCTTGGCCCTGAACACCGGGGAGCTGTTTTTT.